These T cell receptor beta chains were read from a single sample in a study of blood T cell repertoires in COVID-19. Measured with immunoSEQ multiplex PCR; TCRdb has only the in-frame clones, and not every one. In the table there are roughly 200,000 clones, roughly 89% of which are singletons. Sequenced input: PBMCs or T cells enriched from blood (not recorded which). The receptors were gathered from a woman aged 40 to 55 with acute COVID-19. CDR3s include the opening cysteine and the closing phenylalanine or tryptophan. The order of the fields is D gene, clone size, J gene, V gene, CDR3 protein, CDR3 DNA. A D gene is named only where the DNA matches it firmly. For some rows the clone size is stated as once, few or many, or as a class when expanded; others skip it.

d_gene: .
abundance: .
j_gene: TRBJ1-3
v_gene: TRBV18
CDR3aa: CASSTSPSGSGNTIYF
CDR3nt: TGTGCCAGCTCAACGAGCCCGTCGGGCTCTGGAAACACCATATATTTT

d_gene: .
abundance: .
j_gene: TRBJ1-5
v_gene: TRBV4-3
CDR3aa: CASSQDPQGNQPQHF
CDR3nt: TGCGCCAGCAGCCAAGACCCGCAGGGCAATCAGCCCCAGCATTTT

d_gene: .
abundance: .
j_gene: TRBJ1-1
v_gene: TRBV18
CDR3aa: CASSPKGLVTEAFF
CDR3nt: TGTGCCAGCTCACCAAAGGGGCTTGTCACTGAAGCTTTCTTT

d_gene: .
abundance: .
j_gene: TRBJ1-2
v_gene: TRBV28
CDR3aa: CASSGWGRQNGAHGRTKNYGYTF
CDR3nt: TGTGCCAGCAGTGGGTGGGGAAGACAGAACGGTGCCCACGGGCGGACCAAGAACTATGGCTACACCTTC

d_gene: TRBD2
abundance: once
j_gene: TRBJ2-1
v_gene: TRBV5-1
CDR3aa: CASSLGLAGGISYNEQFF
CDR3nt: TGCGCCAGCAGCCTCGGACTAGCGGGGGGGATATCCTACAATGAGCAGTTCTTC

d_gene: TRBD1
abundance: .
j_gene: TRBJ1-1
v_gene: TRBV3-1/TRBV3-2
CDR3aa: CASSLGQGVWSTEAFF
CDR3nt: TGTGCCAGCAGCCTCGGACAGGGGGTTTGGAGCACTGAAGCTTTCTTT

d_gene: .
abundance: .
j_gene: TRBJ1-1
v_gene: TRBV18
CDR3aa: CASSPGGLNTEAFF
CDR3nt: TGTGCCAGCTCACCTGGAGGGTTGAACACTGAAGCTTTCTTT

d_gene: TRBD1
abundance: once
j_gene: TRBJ1-1
v_gene: TRBV15
CDR3aa: CATSTYRTGGPEAFF
CDR3nt: TGTGCCACCAGCACTTACCGGACAGGGGGTCCTGAAGCTTTCTTT

d_gene: .
abundance: .
j_gene: TRBJ2-5
v_gene: TRBV3-1/TRBV3-2
CDR3aa: CASSQSRPSGKETQYF
CDR3nt: TGTGCCAGCAGCCAAAGCCGGCCCAGCGGTAAAGAGACCCAGTACTTC

d_gene: .
abundance: .
j_gene: TRBJ1-2
v_gene: TRBV7-8
CDR3aa: CASSLRPDRANYGYTF
CDR3nt: TGTGCCAGCTCCCTCCGACCGGACAGAGCTAACTATGGCTACACCTTC

d_gene: .
abundance: .
j_gene: TRBJ1-2
v_gene: TRBV3-1/TRBV3-2
CDR3aa: CASSQWGNGYTF
CDR3nt: TGTGCCAGCAGCCAGTGGGGCAATGGCTACACCTTC

d_gene: TRBD1
abundance: .
j_gene: TRBJ2-1
v_gene: TRBV9
CDR3aa: CASSLGQGFTNEQFF
CDR3nt: TGTGCCAGCAGCTTAGGACAGGGGTTCACCAATGAGCAGTTCTTC

d_gene: TRBD2
abundance: .
j_gene: TRBJ2-5
v_gene: TRBV18
CDR3aa: CASSRGGETQYF
CDR3nt: TGTGCCAGCTCACGGGGGGGAGAGACCCAGTACTTC

d_gene: TRBD1
abundance: .
j_gene: TRBJ1-5
v_gene: TRBV4-1
CDR3aa: CASSQMDRDGNQPQHF
CDR3nt: TGCGCCAGCAGCCAAATGGACAGGGATGGCAATCAGCCCCAGCATTTT

d_gene: .
abundance: .
j_gene: TRBJ1-2
v_gene: TRBV7-8
CDR3aa: CASSRSTDPYGYTF
CDR3nt: TGTGCCAGCAGCCGGAGCACTGATCCGTATGGCTACACCTTC

d_gene: .
abundance: .
j_gene: TRBJ1-2
v_gene: TRBV6-6
CDR3aa: CASRNKPLTGFYGYTF
CDR3nt: TGTGCCAGCAGAAATAAACCTTTAACAGGCTTCTATGGCTACACCTTC

d_gene: .
abundance: .
j_gene: TRBJ1-5
v_gene: TRBV30
CDR3aa: CAWSGAAGLSNQPQHF
CDR3nt: TGTGCCTGGAGTGGGGCGGCAGGGCTTAGCAATCAGCCCCAGCATTTT

d_gene: .
abundance: .
j_gene: TRBJ2-7
v_gene: TRBV29-1
CDR3aa: CTAGDRVAEQYF
CDR3nt: TGCACCGCGGGAGACAGGGTGGCCGAGCAGTACTTC

d_gene: TRBD1
abundance: .
j_gene: TRBJ1-2
v_gene: TRBV19
CDR3aa: CASTLGTGGGNYGYTF
CDR3nt: TGTGCCAGTACCTTAGGGACAGGGGGCGGAAACTATGGCTACACCTTC

d_gene: TRBD1
abundance: .
j_gene: TRBJ1-2
v_gene: TRBV20-1
CDR3aa: CSASLTRTGYGYTF
CDR3nt: TGCAGTGCTAGTTTAACTAGGACAGGCTATGGCTACACCTTC

d_gene: .
abundance: .
j_gene: TRBJ1-2
v_gene: TRBV20-1
CDR3aa: CSASRPGGRSSVAGYTF
CDR3nt: TGCAGTGCTAGTAGACCGGGGGGGCGAAGTTCCGTAGCAGGCTACACCTTC

d_gene: .
abundance: .
j_gene: TRBJ1-3
v_gene: TRBV9
CDR3aa: CASSEDSSGNTIYF
CDR3nt: TGTGCCAGCAGCGAAGACAGCTCTGGAAACACCATATATTTT

d_gene: TRBD1
abundance: .
j_gene: TRBJ1-1
v_gene: TRBV13
CDR3aa: CASSLGTGGMNTEAFF
CDR3nt: TGTGCCAGCAGCTTAGGGACAGGGGGCATGAACACTGAAGCTTTCTTT

d_gene: TRBD1
abundance: .
j_gene: TRBJ2-5
v_gene: TRBV5-6
CDR3aa: CASSAGTGETQYF
CDR3nt: TGTGCCAGCAGCGCCGGGACAGGAGAGACCCAGTACTTC

d_gene: .
abundance: .
j_gene: TRBJ1-6
v_gene: TRBV30
CDR3aa: CAWRDRYNSPLHF
CDR3nt: TGTGCCTGGAGGGACAGATATAATTCACCCCTCCACTTT

d_gene: .
abundance: .
j_gene: TRBJ2-2
v_gene: TRBV7-2
CDR3aa: CASSPQANTGELFF
CDR3nt: TGTGCCAGCAGCCCGCAGGCGAACACCGGGGAGCTGTTTTTT

d_gene: .
abundance: .
j_gene: TRBJ1-3
v_gene: TRBV4-3
CDR3aa: CASSQDQRGSGNTIYF
CDR3nt: TGCGCCAGCAGCCAAGATCAGCGGGGGTCTGGAAACACCATATATTTT

d_gene: TRBD1
abundance: .
j_gene: TRBJ1-6
v_gene: TRBV30
CDR3aa: CAWRAGGAGSPLHF
CDR3nt: TGTGCCTGGAGGGCAGGGGGCGCAGGATCACCCCTCCACTTT

d_gene: TRBD2
abundance: .
j_gene: TRBJ2-4
v_gene: TRBV5-1
CDR3aa: CASSSGTSGGPKNIQYF
CDR3nt: TGCGCCAGCAGCTCTGGGACTAGCGGGGGTCCCAAAAACATTCAGTACTTC

d_gene: TRBD2
abundance: once
j_gene: TRBJ2-1
v_gene: TRBV5-1
CDR3aa: CASSRLNPGLAGGRDEQFF
CDR3nt: TGCGCCAGCAGCAGACTTAATCCGGGACTAGCGGGGGGAAGGGATGAGCAGTTCTTC

d_gene: .
abundance: .
j_gene: TRBJ1-4
v_gene: TRBV5-5
CDR3aa: CASSFGEKLFF
CDR3nt: TGTGCCAGCAGTTTCGGGGAAAAACTGTTTTTT

d_gene: .
abundance: .
j_gene: TRBJ1-1
v_gene: TRBV2
CDR3aa: CASSEYRNTEAFF
CDR3nt: TGTGCCAGCAGTGAGTACAGGAACACTGAAGCTTTCTTT

d_gene: TRBD1
abundance: once
j_gene: TRBJ1-2
v_gene: TRBV25-1
CDR3aa: CASSVGTGLDGYTF
CDR3nt: TGTGCCAGCAGTGTTGGGACAGGGCTTGATGGCTACACCTTC

d_gene: TRBD1
abundance: .
j_gene: TRBJ1-2
v_gene: TRBV7-2
CDR3aa: CASSYYRRQGSGHGYTF
CDR3nt: TGTGCCAGCAGCTACTACCGCCGACAGGGTTCTGGGCATGGCTACACCTTC